A single sample is the source of the 17 T cell receptor beta chains below, sequenced in a study of CD8 T cells in Susac syndrome. Reverse transcription used roughly 0.5 to 1 ug RNA and random hexamers. TCRdb used MiXCR to reprocess the immunoSEQ multiplex PCR reads, holding one entry per CDR3 protein. Here the sample spans some 120,000 distinct CDR3 sequences, 94% being singletons. The sequenced sample was CD4+ T cells from PBMCs. Receptor source: a human donor with multiple sclerosis.

The genes are TRBV2 and TRBJ2-3, with D hard to call. Between the trimmed V and J ends, which lost 4 bases and 5 bases, there was a span of 7 bases. CDR1 and CDR2 (germline): SNHLY, FYNNEI. This CDR3 is built from 12 residues. CDR3 DNA sequence: TGTGCCAGCAGTGGCGCTCTAGATACGCAGTATTTT. Its protein product is CASSGALDTQYF.

The chain is built from TRBV5-1 and TRBJ2-3, with D unresolved. The CDR3 consists of 14 residues. Trimming removed 4 bases at V and 6 bases at J, with 15 bases between. CDR1 and CDR2 (germline): SGHRS, YFSETQ. The CDR3, as DNA: TGCGCCAGCAGCGCTTTTGCTAGTGAGGATACGCAGTATTTT. Protein product: CASSAFASEDTQYF.

This clonotype was counted a few times. The chain is built from TRBV12-3 or TRBV12-4 and TRBJ2-3; 9 positions match TRBD2. The ends lost 3 bases at V and 1 base at J; junction bases unmatched: 2. The CDR3 has 15 residues. CDR3 in DNA: TGTGCCAGCAGTTTTCCTAGCGGGGGCACAGATACGCAGTATTTT. This gives the protein CASSFPSGGTDTQYF.

The J gene is TRBJ2-3, the V gene TRBV5-4; 7 bases match TRBD1. Germline CDR1 reads SGHNT; CDR2 reads YYREEE (reference sequence). The trim removed 4 bases at V and 0 bases at J, leaving 2 bases unmatched. This CDR3 spans 14 amino acids. Here the CDR3 reads CASSQQGSTDTQYF. Here the CDR3 DNA reads TGTGCCAGCAGCCAACAGGGGAGCACAGATACGCAGTATTTT.

This clonotype was counted a few times. The genes are TRBV7-8 and TRBJ2-1; D gene unclear. Germline loops: CDR1 SGHVS, CDR2 FQNEAQ. V lost 5 bases to trimming and J lost 4 bases, with 9 bases between them. The CDR3 has 13 residues. CDR3 nucleotide sequence: TGTGCCAGCAGCCCGCGACAATACAATGAGCAGTTCTTC. It translates to CASSPRQYNEQFF.

V usage is TRBV9 and J usage is TRBJ1-2; a possible D gene is TRBD1 (6 bases). Per the germline V gene, CDR1 is SGDLS and CDR2 is YYNGEE. The CDR3 consists of 15 residues. V lost 0 bases to trimming and J lost 8 bases, with 17 bases between them. CDR3 region: CASSVADDRRGGYTF. For the CDR3, the DNA is TGTGCCAGCAGCGTAGCTGATGACAGGAGGGGCGGCTACACCTTC. Complete variable domain (other parts from reference TRBV9 and TRBJ1-2): DSGVTQTPKHLITATGQRVTLRCSPRSGDLSVYWYQQSLDQGLQFLIQYYNGEERAKGNILERFSAQQFPDLHSELNLSSLELGDSALYFCASSVADDRRGGYTFGSGTRLTVV.

V is TRBV7-2 and J is TRBJ2-2; possibly TRBD2 for D (6 bases). CDR1 is SGHTA, CDR2 FQGNSA, per germline. CDR3 length: 15 amino acids. V was trimmed by 1 base and J by 6 bases, leaving 12 bases between them. For the CDR3, the DNA is TGTGCCAGCAGCTTAGGATGGGAGGTCGCCGGGGAGCTGTTTTTT. This gives the protein CASSLGWEVAGELFF.

The chain has TRBV20-1 and TRBJ1-4; no clear D. This CDR3 is built from 13 residues. Trimming left V 3 bases short and J 2 bases short, with 7 bases between. Looked up from germline, CDR1 is DFQATT and CDR2 is SNEGSKA (reference sequence). CDR3 protein: CSASKGTNEKLFF. Here the CDR3 DNA reads TGCAGTGCTAGCAAAGGGACTAATGAAAAACTGTTTTTT.

This chain links TRBV12-3 or TRBV12-4 with TRBJ1-2; D perhaps matches TRBD1 (6 bases). With 5 bases removed from V and 9 bases from J, the gap between germline ends came to 19 bases. This CDR3 has 14 residues. CDR3 nucleotide sequence: TGTGCCAGCAGTCCCCCGGACAGTCTCTACCGCTACACCTTC. Translated, it gives CASSPPDSLYRYTF.

V and J are TRBV30 and TRBJ2-1; weak D call: TRBD2 (6 bases). The CDR3 consists of 12 residues. The germline V gene has CDR1 GTSNPN and CDR2 SVGIG (reference sequence). V was cut by 3 bases and J by 6 bases, with 9 bases left in between. CDR3 sequence reads: CAWRGLGNEQFF. The CDR3 nucleotides are TGTGCCTGGAGGGGACTTGGCAATGAGCAGTTCTTC.

The chain joins TRBV6-5 to TRBJ1-1, with D unclear. V gave up 0 bases and J gave up 10 bases, with 12 bases separating them. Germline V gene sequence: CDR1 MNHEY, CDR2 SVGAGI. This CDR3 has 13 amino acids. The CDR3 loop reads CASSYSIEGRAFF. The CDR3 DNA reads TGTGCCAGCAGTTACTCGATAGAAGGGCGAGCTTTCTTT.

V usage is TRBV5-1 and J usage is TRBJ1-6; D ambiguous. The V end lost 4 bases, the J end lost 6 bases, and 11 bases lay between the germline ends. This CDR3 has 14 residues. The V gene's germline CDR1 is SGHRS and CDR2 YFSETQ. CDR3 protein: CASSVGSLNSPLHF. CDR3 nucleotide sequence: TGCGCCAGCAGCGTGGGTTCCCTTAATTCACCCCTCCACTTT.

The V gene is TRBV7-9, the J gene TRBJ2-1; TRBD2 matches at 13 bases. The CDR3 is 15 amino acids. V lost 5 bases to trimming and J lost 5 bases; unmatched junction nucleotides: 3. The V gene's germline CDR1 is SEHNR and CDR2 FQNEAQ (reference sequence). The CDR3, as DNA: TGTGCCAGCAGCCCTGGACTAGCGGGGGACAATGAGCAGTTCTTC. It codes for CASSPGLAGDNEQFF.

This clonotype was seen a single time. The chain recombines TRBV2 with TRBJ2-1; the D gene is possibly TRBD2 (7 bases). Germline CDR1 SNHLY, CDR2 FYNNEI. This CDR3 is built from 13 residues. The ends were cut back, 7 bases at V and 10 bases at J, with 17 bases in the middle. The DNA of the CDR3 is TGTGCCAGCAAGGGGGAGGGCAACGGGGAGCAGTTCTTC. It specifies CASKGEGNGEQFF. Filled out from reference TRBV2 and TRBJ2-1, the complete variable domain reads EPEVTQTPSHQVTQMGQEVILRCVPISNHLYFYWYRQILGQKVEFLVSFYNNEISEKSEIFDDQFSVERPDGSNFTLKIRSTKLEDSAMYFCASKGEGNGEQFFGPGTRLTVL.

V is TRBV5-6 and J is TRBJ1-6; possible D gene TRBD1, 6 bases. The germline gives CDR1 SGHDT, CDR2 YYEEEE. V gave up 1 base and J gave up 9 bases, with 17 bases separating them. The CDR3 totals 16 residues. The CDR3 spells CASSLSFGQGSSPLHF. The CDR3, as DNA: TGTGCCAGCAGCTTGTCATTCGGGCAGGGGAGTTCACCCCTCCACTTT. Based on the CDR3 plus reference TRBV5-6 and TRBJ1-6, the full variable domain is DAGVTQSPTHLIKTRGQQVTLRCSPKSGHDTVSWYQQALGQGPQFIFQYYEEEERQRGNFPDRFSGHQFPNYSSELNVNALLLGDSALYLCASSLSFGQGSSPLHFGNGTRLTVT.

The chain carries TRBV12-3 or TRBV12-4 and TRBJ1-1, with 10 bases aligning to TRBD1. Trimming removed 11 bases from V and 5 bases from J; junction bases left unmatched: 8. CDR3 length: 13 amino acids. The DNA for the CDR3 is TGTGCCTGCACTCCGGGACAGGGGACTGAAGCTTTCTTT. This codes for CACTPGQGTEAFF.

The gene calls are TRBV19 and TRBJ2-7; a weak D match, TRBD2 (5 bases). There are 12 residues in the CDR3. Per the germline V gene, CDR1 is LNHDA and CDR2 is SQIVND (reference sequence). Between the trimmed V and J ends, which lost 3 bases and 6 bases, there was a span of 9 bases. CDR3 residues: CASSIVSGEQYF. The CDR3 DNA sequence: TGTGCCAGTAGTATTGTCAGCGGCGAGCAGTACTTC.